Presented here are 4 T cell receptor beta chains from one specimen sequenced in a study of blood T cell repertoires in COVID-19. Repertoires were generated with immunoSEQ multiplex PCR, while TCRdb's copy carries only in-frame clones and drops some. The sample shows 110,000 or so clones, roughly 88% of them seen only once. The source material was peripheral blood. Receptors were obtained from a woman in her sixties or seventies who had recovered from COVID-19.

This rearrangement joins TRBV19 to TRBJ2-7; weak D call: TRBD2 (6 bases). Germline-derived CDR1 and CDR2 are LNHDA and SQIVND (reference sequence). Trimming removed 3 bases at V and 3 bases at J, with 15 bases between. The CDR3 totals 15 residues. The CDR3 reads CASSIRAEGGYEQYF. The CDR3 bases are TGTGCCAGTAGTATTAGGGCAGAGGGAGGCTACGAGCAGTACTTC.

The rearrangement joins TRBV5-1 to TRBJ2-3; TRBD2 matches at 15 bases. This CDR3 has 16 residues. After removal of 4 bases from V and 8 bases from J, the junction contained 8 bases not matched to a gene. Germline-derived CDR1 and CDR2 are SGHRS and YFSETQ. The CDR3, as DNA: TGCGCCAGCAGCGACGGGACTAGCGGGGGGCTGGCTACGCAGTATTTT. As protein: CASSDGTSGGLATQYF. The variable domain in full, completed from reference TRBV5-1 and TRBJ2-3, reads KAGVTQTPRYLIKTRGQQVTLSCSPISGHRSVSWYQQTPGQGLQFLFEYFSETQRNKGNFPGRFSGRQFSNSRSEMNVSTLELGDSALYLCASSDGTSGGLATQYFGPGTRLTVL.

V usage is TRBV5-3 and J usage is TRBJ1-1; 9 bases are a match to TRBD1. TRBV5-3 is classed as an ORF, of uncertain function. Trimming cost V 0 bases and J 8 bases; bases outside gene matches: 8. The length of the CDR3 is 15 residues. The CDR3 coding sequence is TGTGCCAGAAGCTTGGCCGGGACAGGGAGTTTCGAAGCTTTCTTT. Protein product: CARSLAGTGSFEAFF.

This chain joins TRBV25-1 and TRBJ2-1; TRBD1 matches at 10 bases. V shed 6 bases and J 7 bases; nucleotides not matched to a gene: 3. The germline V gene has CDR1 MGHDK and CDR2 SYGVNS. The CDR3 sequence is 13 residues long. For the CDR3, the DNA is TGTGCCAGCAGGGGGACAGGGGCAAATGAGCAGTTCTTC. Amino acids: CASRGTGANEQFF.